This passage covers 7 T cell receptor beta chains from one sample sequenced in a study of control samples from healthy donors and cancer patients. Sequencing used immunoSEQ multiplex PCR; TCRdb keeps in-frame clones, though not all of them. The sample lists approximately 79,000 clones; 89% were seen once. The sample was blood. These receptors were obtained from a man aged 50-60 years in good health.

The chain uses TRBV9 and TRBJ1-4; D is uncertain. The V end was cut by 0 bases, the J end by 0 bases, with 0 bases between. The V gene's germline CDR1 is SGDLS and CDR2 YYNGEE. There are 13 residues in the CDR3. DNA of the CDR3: TGTGCCAGCAGCGTAGCAACTAATGAAAAACTGTTTTTT. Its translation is CASSVATNEKLFF.

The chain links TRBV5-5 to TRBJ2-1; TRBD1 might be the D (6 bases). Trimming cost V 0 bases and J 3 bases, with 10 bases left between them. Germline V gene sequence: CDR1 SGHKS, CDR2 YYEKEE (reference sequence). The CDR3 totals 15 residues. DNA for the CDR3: TGTGCCAGCAGCTTGGCGTCAGGGGTCTACAATGAGCAGTTCTTC. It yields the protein CASSLASGVYNEQFF.

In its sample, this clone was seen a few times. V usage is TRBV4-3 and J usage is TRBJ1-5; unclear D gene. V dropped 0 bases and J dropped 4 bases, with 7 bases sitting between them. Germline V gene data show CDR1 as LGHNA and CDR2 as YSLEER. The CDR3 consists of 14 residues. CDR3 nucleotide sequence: TGCGCCAGCAGCCAAGATCGGGGAAATCAGCCCCAGCATTTT. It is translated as CASSQDRGNQPQHF.

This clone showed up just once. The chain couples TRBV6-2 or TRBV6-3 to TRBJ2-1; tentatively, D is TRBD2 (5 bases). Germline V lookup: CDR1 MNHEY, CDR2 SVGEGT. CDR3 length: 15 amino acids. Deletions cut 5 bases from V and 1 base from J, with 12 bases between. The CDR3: CASSPRGVSYNEQFF. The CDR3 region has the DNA TGTGCCAGCAGTCCCCGGGGAGTGTCCTACAATGAGCAGTTCTTC.

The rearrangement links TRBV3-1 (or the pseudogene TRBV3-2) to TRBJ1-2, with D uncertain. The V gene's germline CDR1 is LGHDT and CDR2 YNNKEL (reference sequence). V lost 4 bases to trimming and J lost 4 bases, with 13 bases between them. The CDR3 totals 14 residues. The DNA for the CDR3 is TGTGCCAGCAGCCGCTTGCGGGATAGCTATGGCTACACCTTC. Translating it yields CASSRLRDSYGYTF.

The CDR3 DNA is TGCGCCAGCAGCCACAGGGACAGGGACCCTCGGGGGCAGTACTTC. It codes for CASSHRDRDPRGQYF. The gene calls are TRBV23-1 and TRBJ2-7, with TRBD1 matching over 9 bases. TRBV23-1 is designated an ORF whose function remains uncertain. V trimming: 6 bases; J trimming: 9 bases; junction bases outside the gene matches: 15. The CDR3 has 15 amino acids.

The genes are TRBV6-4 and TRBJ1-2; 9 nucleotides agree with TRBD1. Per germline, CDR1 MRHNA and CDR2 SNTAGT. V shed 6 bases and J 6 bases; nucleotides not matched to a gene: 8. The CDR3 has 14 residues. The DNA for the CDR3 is TGTGCCAGCAGCGGGACAGGGTTTGGGAATGGCTACACCTTC. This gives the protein CASSGTGFGNGYTF.